Listed below are T cell receptor beta chains from one sample, sequenced in a study of T cells after posttransplantation cyclophosphamide. This table comes from immunoSEQ multiplex PCR, and its TCRdb copy is limited to in-frame clones, with some not included. The sample includes more than 8,500 clones, over 65% of them seen just once. The sample consisted of PBMCs, taken after allogeneic stem cell transplant with posttransplant cyclophosphamide. These receptors all stem from a female patient between 35 and 55 years old who received an allogeneic stem cell transplant from an unrelated donor, was CMV-positive, and had no GVHD. Some T cells may be graft donor cells. The CDR3 runs from the conserved cysteine through the conserved F or W. Each record gives: clone size, V gene, D gene, J gene, CDR3 protein, CDR3 DNA. A D gene is named only where the DNA matches it firmly. Rows may omit the clone size; those that give it use once, few, many or a size class.

abundance: .
v_gene: TRBV27
d_gene: TRBD1
j_gene: TRBJ2-2
CDR3aa: CASSFGTGTVTGELFF
CDR3nt: TGTGCCAGCAGTTTTGGGACAGGGACGGTCACCGGGGAGCTGTTTTTT

abundance: .
v_gene: TRBV4-3
d_gene: .
j_gene: TRBJ1-4
CDR3aa: CASSRRGKGATNEKLFF
CDR3nt: TGCGCCAGCAGCCGCAGGGGAAAGGGGGCAACTAATGAAAAACTGTTTTTT

abundance: .
v_gene: TRBV28
d_gene: .
j_gene: TRBJ1-1
CDR3aa: CASSTPQAGNTEAFF
CDR3nt: TGTGCCAGCAGTACCCCCCAGGCGGGGAACACTGAAGCTTTCTTT

abundance: few
v_gene: TRBV5-6
d_gene: TRBD1
j_gene: TRBJ2-3
CDR3aa: CASSWDRGRDTQYF
CDR3nt: TGTGCCAGCAGCTGGGACAGGGGGCGGGATACGCAGTATTTT

abundance: .
v_gene: TRBV6-1
d_gene: TRBD1
j_gene: TRBJ2-5
CDR3aa: CASKRQGARETQYF
CDR3nt: TGTGCCAGCAAACGACAGGGGGCGAGAGAGACCCAGTACTTC

abundance: .
v_gene: TRBV4-1
d_gene: TRBD2
j_gene: TRBJ2-7
CDR3aa: CASSLKAGGFSYEQYF
CDR3nt: TGCGCCAGCAGCCTAAAGGCCGGGGGGTTCTCCTACGAGCAGTACTTC

abundance: few
v_gene: TRBV2
d_gene: TRBD1
j_gene: TRBJ1-6
CDR3aa: CASSEARAGGNSPLHF
CDR3nt: TGTGCCAGCAGTGAAGCGAGGGCAGGGGGAAATTCACCCCTCCACTTT

abundance: .
v_gene: TRBV19
d_gene: .
j_gene: TRBJ2-2
CDR3aa: CASSTDSMGHTGELFF
CDR3nt: TGTGCCAGTAGTACTGACAGTATGGGGCACACCGGGGAGCTGTTTTTT

abundance: few
v_gene: TRBV27
d_gene: TRBD1
j_gene: TRBJ2-3
CDR3aa: CASSISQGATDTQYF
CDR3nt: TGTGCCAGCAGTATCTCACAGGGGGCCACAGATACGCAGTATTTT

abundance: once
v_gene: TRBV5-5
d_gene: .
j_gene: TRBJ2-2
CDR3aa: CASSSTENTGELFF
CDR3nt: TGTGCCAGCAGCTCTACTGAGAACACCGGGGAGCTGTTTTTT

abundance: .
v_gene: TRBV5-5
d_gene: .
j_gene: TRBJ1-2
CDR3aa: CASSLRRGGYTF
CDR3nt: TGTGCCAGCAGTTTAAGACGGGGTGGCTACACCTTC

abundance: .
v_gene: TRBV4-1
d_gene: TRBD1
j_gene: TRBJ1-5
CDR3aa: CASSQGQGWGNQPQHF
CDR3nt: TGCGCCAGCAGCCAAGGACAGGGTTGGGGCAATCAGCCCCAGCATTTT

abundance: .
v_gene: TRBV7-3
d_gene: .
j_gene: TRBJ1-1
CDR3aa: CASSLRGGGNTEAFF
CDR3nt: TGTGCCAGCAGCTTAAGAGGGGGGGGGAACACTGAAGCTTTCTTT

abundance: .
v_gene: TRBV29-1
d_gene: .
j_gene: TRBJ1-1
CDR3aa: CSVMGANTEAFF
CDR3nt: TGCAGCGTTATGGGGGCGAACACTGAAGCTTTCTTT

abundance: few
v_gene: TRBV4-3
d_gene: .
j_gene: TRBJ1-1
CDR3aa: CASSQDSLSRGTEAFF
CDR3nt: TGCGCCAGCAGCCAAGACAGCCTTTCGCGGGGGACTGAAGCTTTCTTT

abundance: .
v_gene: TRBV5-1
d_gene: .
j_gene: TRBJ1-1
CDR3aa: CASSLTSRANTEAFF
CDR3nt: TGCGCCAGCAGCTTGACCTCCCGAGCGAACACTGAAGCTTTCTTT

abundance: .
v_gene: TRBV5-1
d_gene: .
j_gene: TRBJ2-1
CDR3aa: CASSLGTYNEQFF
CDR3nt: TGCGCCAGCAGCTTAGGGACTTACAATGAGCAGTTCTTC

abundance: once
v_gene: TRBV7-3
d_gene: TRBD1
j_gene: TRBJ1-2
CDR3aa: CASSSGGGTGGSNGYTF
CDR3nt: TGTGCCAGCAGCTCTGGGGGGGGGACAGGGGGCAGCAATGGCTACACCTTC

abundance: .
v_gene: TRBV5-1
d_gene: .
j_gene: TRBJ2-5
CDR3aa: CASSLAKGGQETQYF
CDR3nt: TGCGCCAGCAGCTTGGCCAAGGGAGGCCAAGAGACCCAGTACTTC

abundance: .
v_gene: TRBV28
d_gene: TRBD1
j_gene: TRBJ1-6
CDR3aa: CASHRGERSPLHF
CDR3nt: TGTGCCAGCCACAGGGGCGAGCGTTCACCCCTCCACTTT

abundance: .
v_gene: TRBV18
d_gene: TRBD2
j_gene: TRBJ2-2
CDR3aa: CASSPLLAGNTGELFF
CDR3nt: TGTGCCAGCTCACCACTACTAGCGGGGAACACCGGGGAGCTGTTTTTT

abundance: .
v_gene: TRBV7-9
d_gene: .
j_gene: TRBJ1-2
CDR3aa: CASSPLSEDYGYTF
CDR3nt: TGTGCCAGCAGCCCCCTTAGCGAGGACTATGGCTACACCTTC

abundance: .
v_gene: TRBV29-1
d_gene: .
j_gene: TRBJ2-6
CDR3aa: CSVEDDVGRGRRANVLTF
CDR3nt: TGCAGCGTTGAAGACGATGTAGGGCGGGGCCGGAGGGCCAACGTCCTGACTTTC

abundance: .
v_gene: TRBV14
d_gene: .
j_gene: TRBJ2-3
CDR3aa: CASSQDPLPGADTQYF
CDR3nt: TGTGCCAGCAGCCAAGATCCGCTCCCGGGGGCAGATACGCAGTATTTT

abundance: .
v_gene: TRBV6-5
d_gene: .
j_gene: TRBJ2-5
CDR3aa: CATSLFGSQETQYF
CDR3nt: TGTGCCACATCGTTATTCGGGTCTCAAGAGACCCAGTACTTC

abundance: once
v_gene: TRBV2
d_gene: .
j_gene: TRBJ2-7
CDR3aa: CASSEGDTRIFYEQYF
CDR3nt: TGTGCCAGCAGTGAAGGGGACACCCGAATTTTTTACGAGCAGTACTTC

abundance: .
v_gene: TRBV18
d_gene: .
j_gene: TRBJ1-1
CDR3aa: CASSPIDRGEAFF
CDR3nt: TGTGCCAGCTCACCAATTGATCGGGGAGAAGCTTTCTTT

abundance: .
v_gene: TRBV7-2
d_gene: .
j_gene: TRBJ2-2
CDR3aa: CASTQGNTGELFF
CDR3nt: TGTGCCAGCACCCAGGGTAACACCGGGGAGCTGTTTTTT

abundance: .
v_gene: TRBV29-1
d_gene: .
j_gene: TRBJ1-5
CDR3aa: CSVADINQPQHF
CDR3nt: TGCAGCGTTGCGGACATAAATCAGCCCCAGCATTTT

abundance: .
v_gene: TRBV5-6
d_gene: .
j_gene: TRBJ2-1
CDR3aa: CASSPGGNNEQFF
CDR3nt: TGTGCCAGCAGCCCTGGAGGTAACAATGAGCAGTTCTTC

abundance: .
v_gene: TRBV6-5
d_gene: .
j_gene: TRBJ2-3
CDR3aa: CASRTQGPDTQYF
CDR3nt: TGTGCCAGCAGGACGCAGGGGCCAGATACGCAGTATTTT

abundance: .
v_gene: TRBV27
d_gene: TRBD1
j_gene: TRBJ1-2
CDR3aa: CASSIRQGDYGYTF
CDR3nt: TGTGCCAGCAGTATCCGACAGGGTGACTATGGCTACACCTTC

abundance: .
v_gene: TRBV5-6
d_gene: TRBD2
j_gene: TRBJ2-1
CDR3aa: CASSLSSGLDFRNEQFF
CDR3nt: TGTGCCAGCAGCTTGAGTAGCGGACTAGATTTCAGAAATGAGCAGTTCTTC

abundance: .
v_gene: TRBV14
d_gene: .
j_gene: TRBJ2-7
CDR3aa: CASSQEEGATYEQYF
CDR3nt: TGTGCCAGCAGCCAAGAGGAGGGGGCAACCTACGAGCAGTACTTC

abundance: few
v_gene: TRBV5-3
d_gene: .
j_gene: TRBJ2-7
CDR3aa: CARSLLGRSRNEQYF
CDR3nt: TGTGCCAGAAGCCTGCTGGGGCGCAGTCGCAACGAGCAGTACTTC

abundance: .
v_gene: TRBV28
d_gene: .
j_gene: TRBJ1-2
CDR3aa: CASSPLLGGNYGYTF
CDR3nt: TGTGCCAGCAGTCCACTCCTCGGGGGTAACTATGGCTACACCTTC

abundance: .
v_gene: TRBV6-6
d_gene: .
j_gene: TRBJ1-2
CDR3aa: CASSYSSATVNYGYTF
CDR3nt: TGTGCCAGCAGTTACTCGAGTGCGACAGTCAACTATGGCTACACCTTC

abundance: .
v_gene: TRBV5-1
d_gene: .
j_gene: TRBJ1-4
CDR3aa: CASSFQGSEKLFF
CDR3nt: TGCGCCAGCAGCTTCCAGGGATCGGAAAAACTGTTTTTT

abundance: .
v_gene: TRBV11-2
d_gene: .
j_gene: TRBJ2-1
CDR3aa: CASSLDVSSSGEQFF
CDR3nt: TGTGCCAGCAGCTTAGATGTGTCAAGTTCGGGTGAGCAGTTCTTC

abundance: .
v_gene: TRBV5-1
d_gene: TRBD1
j_gene: TRBJ2-7
CDR3aa: CASSSSGTGTSYEQYF
CDR3nt: TGCGCCAGCAGCTCTTCCGGGACAGGTACATCCTACGAGCAGTACTTC

abundance: .
v_gene: TRBV11-3
d_gene: TRBD1
j_gene: TRBJ2-1
CDR3aa: CASSVGQTNNEQFF
CDR3nt: TGTGCCAGCAGCGTGGGACAGACGAACAATGAGCAGTTCTTC

abundance: .
v_gene: TRBV27
d_gene: TRBD1
j_gene: TRBJ2-4
CDR3aa: CASSYIGTGVAKNIQYF
CDR3nt: TGTGCCAGCAGCTACATCGGGACAGGGGTAGCCAAAAACATTCAGTACTTC

abundance: once
v_gene: TRBV6-1
d_gene: TRBD1
j_gene: TRBJ2-7
CDR3aa: CASLRTGRYEQYF
CDR3nt: TGTGCCAGCCTTCGGACAGGACGCTACGAGCAGTACTTC